The 4 T cell receptor beta chains reported below all come from one sample, sequenced in a study of response to subunit inactivated influenza vaccine. TCRdb itself ran the RT-PCR reads through MiXCR, one entry per CDR3 protein. This table has approximately 730,000 distinct CDR3 sequences, approximately 14% appearing once. This material consisted of PBMCs from blood, taken approximately 15 days before vaccination. The receptor set was obtained from a man in his forties or fifties who received an inactivated influenza vaccine.

The chain carries TRBV5-1 and TRBJ2-5; 7 bases agree with TRBD2. CDR3 length: 15 residues. CDR1 SGHRS and CDR2 YFSETQ come from the germline V gene. Trimming removed 6 bases from V and 0 bases from J; junction bases left unmatched: 8. CDR3 protein: CASTLGAGDQETQYF. CDR3 sequence (DNA): TGCGCCAGCACGCTTGGTGCGGGGGACCAAGAGACCCAGTACTTC.

The table lists this clonotype with a few counts. The chain has TRBV12-3 or TRBV12-4 and TRBJ1-2; D might be TRBD1 (6 bases). Trimming removed 5 bases from V and 2 bases from J, with 15 bases in between. The CDR3 runs 15 residues. CDR3 sequence: CASSTVPGTNYGYTF. The DNA for the CDR3 is TGTGCCAGCAGTACGGTCCCGGGGACAAACTATGGCTACACCTTC.

This clonotype was counted at least ten times. This sequence joins TRBV7-8 and TRBJ2-1, with 9 bases lining up with TRBD1. The ends lost 5 bases at V and 0 bases at J; junction bases unmatched: 5. The germline V gene has CDR1 SGHVS and CDR2 FQNEAQ. The CDR3 is made up of 16 amino acids. In DNA form, the CDR3 reads TGTGCCAGCAGCGCGACAGGGGGGTTCTCCTACAATGAGCAGTTCTTC. Amino acids: CASSATGGFSYNEQFF.

The rearrangement joins TRBV7-9 to TRBJ2-2, with TRBD1 matching 9 bases. J gave up 6 bases and V 7 bases, and 12 bases lay outside the gene matches. The CDR3 covers 16 residues. Germline CDR1 is SEHNR and CDR2 is FQNEAQ (reference sequence). The CDR3 protein is CASTSGQGSESGELFF. As DNA, the CDR3 is TGTGCCAGCACGTCGGGACAGGGTTCGGAATCCGGGGAGCTGTTTTTT.